The present T cell receptor (beta chain) was sequenced within a study of neurological immune-mediated disorders. This clonotype has ten or more counts. The antigen is not known. cDNA was made by 5'RACE with 10-nucleotide random UMIs. TCRdb processed the 5' RACE reads anew with MiXCR; each CDR3 protein has one entry. Here the sample spans fewer than 55,000 distinct CDR3 sequences, 12% being singletons. Time point noted: longitudinal time-point 3. Study observations and caveats: There were no CDR3 amino acid sequences shared by expanded clones across subjects, a result suggesting private repertoires in all groups. In HTLV-1-associated myelopathy, TCR clonal expansion was greatest, whereas multiple sclerosis had the least, falling below healthy controls.

The CDR3 is made up of 16 amino acids. Germline CDR1 and CDR2: MNHEY and SMNVEV (reference sequence). The V gene end was trimmed by 5 bases and the J gene end by 6 bases; junction bases not matched to a gene: 13. The source material was PBMCs. The sequence came from a male donor with HTLV-1-associated myelopathy (HAM/TSP). This sequence joins TRBV27 and TRBJ1-5; 7 bases fit TRBD1. CDR3 residues: CASSRLRDSLIQPQHF. DNA of the CDR3: TGTGCCAGCAGTCGCCTCCGGGACAGCTTGATTCAGCCCCAGCATTTT.